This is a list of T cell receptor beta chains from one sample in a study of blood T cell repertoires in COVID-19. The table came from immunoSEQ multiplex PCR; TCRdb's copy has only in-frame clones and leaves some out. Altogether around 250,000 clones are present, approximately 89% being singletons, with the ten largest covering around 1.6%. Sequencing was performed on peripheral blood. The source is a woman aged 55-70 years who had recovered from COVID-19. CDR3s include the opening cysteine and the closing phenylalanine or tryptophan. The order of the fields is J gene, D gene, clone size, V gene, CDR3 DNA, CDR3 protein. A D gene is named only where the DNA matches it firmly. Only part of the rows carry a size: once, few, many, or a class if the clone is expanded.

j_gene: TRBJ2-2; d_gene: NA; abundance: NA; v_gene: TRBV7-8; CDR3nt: TGTGCCAGCAGCTTGGCAGAGAACACCGGGGAGCTGTTTTTT; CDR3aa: CASSLAENTGELFF
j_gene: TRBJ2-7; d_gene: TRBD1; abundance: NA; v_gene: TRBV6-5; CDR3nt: TGTGCCAGCACTACAGGGGGCCGTCCCCACGAGCAGTACTTC; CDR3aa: CASTTGGRPHEQYF
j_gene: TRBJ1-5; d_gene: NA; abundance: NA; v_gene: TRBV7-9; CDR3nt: TGTGCCGGCGCCGAGGGCAGTCGCAATCAGCCCCAGCATTTT; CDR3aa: CAGAEGSRNQPQHF
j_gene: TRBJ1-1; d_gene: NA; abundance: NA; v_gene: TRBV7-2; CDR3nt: TGTGCCAGCAGCATAAGCGCGTCCGGCACTGAAGCTTTCTTT; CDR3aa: CASSISASGTEAFF
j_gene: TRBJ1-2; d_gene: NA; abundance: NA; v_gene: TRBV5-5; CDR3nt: TGTGCCAGCAGCCGGTGGACGGAGGGTCAATATGGCTACACCTTC; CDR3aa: CASSRWTEGQYGYTF
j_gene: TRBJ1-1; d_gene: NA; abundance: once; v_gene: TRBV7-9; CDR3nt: TGTGCCAGCAGCTTAGCCAGGGTCACTGAAGCTTTCTTT; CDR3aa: CASSLARVTEAFF
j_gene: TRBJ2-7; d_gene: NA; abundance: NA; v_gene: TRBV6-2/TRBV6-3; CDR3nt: TGTGCCAGCAGTTTCCCTCCGACAGTCCTCGGAGAGCAGTACTTC; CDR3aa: CASSFPPTVLGEQYF
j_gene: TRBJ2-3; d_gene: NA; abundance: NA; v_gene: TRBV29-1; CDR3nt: TGCAGCGTTTTGGAGACAGATACGCAGTATTTT; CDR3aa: CSVLETDTQYF
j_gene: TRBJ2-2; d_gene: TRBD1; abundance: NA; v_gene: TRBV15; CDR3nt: TGTGCCACCAGCAAAGCCCTCGGGACAGGGGTCGGGGAGCTGTTTTTT; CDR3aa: CATSKALGTGVGELFF
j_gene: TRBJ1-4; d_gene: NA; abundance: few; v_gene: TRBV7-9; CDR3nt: TGTGCCAGCAGCTCCCGTCTAGAAAAACTGTTTTTT; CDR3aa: CASSSRLEKLFF
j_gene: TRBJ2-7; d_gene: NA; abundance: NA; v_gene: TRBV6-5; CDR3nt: TGTGCCAGCAGTTACTCGGAGGCCTACCCCTACGAGCAGTACTTC; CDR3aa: CASSYSEAYPYEQYF
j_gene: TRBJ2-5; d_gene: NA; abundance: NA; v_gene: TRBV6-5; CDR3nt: TGTGCCAGCAGTTACCGACAGTACCAAGAGACCCAGTACTTC; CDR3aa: CASSYRQYQETQYF
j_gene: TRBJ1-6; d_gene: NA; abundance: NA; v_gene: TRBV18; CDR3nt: TGTGCCAGCTCACCAGGGAGGGATTCACCCCTCCACTTT; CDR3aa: CASSPGRDSPLHF
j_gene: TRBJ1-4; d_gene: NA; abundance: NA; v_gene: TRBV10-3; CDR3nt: TGTGCCATCAGTGAGACAGGAACTAATGAAAAACTGTTTTTT; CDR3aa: CAISETGTNEKLFF
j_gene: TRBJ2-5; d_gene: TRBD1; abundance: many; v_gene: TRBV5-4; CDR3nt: TGTGCCAGCAGCGACAGGGGAAAAAAGACCCAGTACTTC; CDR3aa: CASSDRGKKTQYF
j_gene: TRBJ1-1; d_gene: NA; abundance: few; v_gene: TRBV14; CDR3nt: TGTGCCAGCAGATCTACAGGGCAGGGAATTACTGAAGCTTTCTTT; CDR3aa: CASRSTGQGITEAFF
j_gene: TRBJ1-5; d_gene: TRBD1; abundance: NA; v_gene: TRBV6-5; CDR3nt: TGTGCCAGCAGTTCCTCAGGGGGTAGAAATCAGCCCCAGCATTTT; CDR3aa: CASSSSGGRNQPQHF
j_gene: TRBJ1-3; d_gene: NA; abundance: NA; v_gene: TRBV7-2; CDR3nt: TGTGCCAGCAGCCCCGTCCGGGGGGCTGGAAACACCATATATTTT; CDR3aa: CASSPVRGAGNTIYF
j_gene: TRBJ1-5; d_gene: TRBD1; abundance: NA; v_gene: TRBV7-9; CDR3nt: TGTGCCAGCAGCCCCGGGACAGACAATCAGCCCCAGCATTTT; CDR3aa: CASSPGTDNQPQHF
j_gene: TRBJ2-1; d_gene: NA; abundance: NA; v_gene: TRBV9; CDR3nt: TGTGCCAGCAGCGCAACCGCATCCGGGAGTCCCCTTGATGAGCAGTTCTTC; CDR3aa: CASSATASGSPLDEQFF
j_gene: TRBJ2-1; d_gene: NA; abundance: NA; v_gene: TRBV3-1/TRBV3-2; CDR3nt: TGTGCCAGCAGCCCCCCCTGGGGCCAGATGAATGAGCAGTTCTTC; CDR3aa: CASSPPWGQMNEQFF
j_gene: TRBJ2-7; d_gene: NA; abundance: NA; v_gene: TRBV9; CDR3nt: TGTGCCAGCAGCGTCAGTAGAGCGGGTTCCCTCTGGGAGCAGTACTTC; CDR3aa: CASSVSRAGSLWEQYF
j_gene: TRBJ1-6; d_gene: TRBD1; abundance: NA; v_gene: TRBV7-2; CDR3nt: TGTGCCAGCAGCTTAGCCGGGACAGGGGTTTCACCCCTCCACTTT; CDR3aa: CASSLAGTGVSPLHF
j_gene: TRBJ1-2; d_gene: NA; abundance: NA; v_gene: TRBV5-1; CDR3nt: TGCGCCAGCAGCTTGGAGGGGGACACCGAGGGCTATGGCTACACCTTC; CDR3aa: CASSLEGDTEGYGYTF
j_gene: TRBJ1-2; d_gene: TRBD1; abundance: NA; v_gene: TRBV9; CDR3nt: TGTGCCAGCAGCGCCATTCCCGGGACAGGGGGCTACACCTTC; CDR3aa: CASSAIPGTGGYTF
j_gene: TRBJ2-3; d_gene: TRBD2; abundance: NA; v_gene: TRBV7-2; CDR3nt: TGTGCAACCCTAGCGGGGGGTACAGATACGCAGTATTTT; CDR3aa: CATLAGGTDTQYF
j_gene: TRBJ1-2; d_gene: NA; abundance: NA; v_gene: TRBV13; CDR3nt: TGTGCCAGCAGCTTAAAGACAGGAGAGGGCGACTATGGCTACACCTTC; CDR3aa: CASSLKTGEGDYGYTF
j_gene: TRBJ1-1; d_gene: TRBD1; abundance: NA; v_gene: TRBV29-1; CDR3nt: TGCAGCACAAGGACAGGGGTTACTGAAGCTTTCTTT; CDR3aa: CSTRTGVTEAFF
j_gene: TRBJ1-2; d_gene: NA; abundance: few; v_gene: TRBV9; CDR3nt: TGTGCCAGCAGCGGCTCAGGAGGGCGCCTTAACTATGGCTACACCTTC; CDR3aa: CASSGSGGRLNYGYTF
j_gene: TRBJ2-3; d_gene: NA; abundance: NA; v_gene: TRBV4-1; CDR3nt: TGCGCCAGCAGCCAAGAGGAGGGCGCGGCAGATACGCAGTATTTT; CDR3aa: CASSQEEGAADTQYF
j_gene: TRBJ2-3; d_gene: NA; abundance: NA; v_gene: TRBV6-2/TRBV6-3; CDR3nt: TGTGCCAGCAGTTACGCTACAGGGTACGGCACAGATACGCAGTATTTT; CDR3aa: CASSYATGYGTDTQYF
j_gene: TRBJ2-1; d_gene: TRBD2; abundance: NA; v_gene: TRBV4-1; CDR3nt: TGCGCCAGCAGCTCCGGACTAGCGGGGGGGCAGAACCCTAATGAGCAGTTCTTC; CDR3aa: CASSSGLAGGQNPNEQFF
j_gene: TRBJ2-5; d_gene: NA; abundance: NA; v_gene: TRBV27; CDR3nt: TGTGCCAGCAGTTTATTAGCCGACAGGAGTCAAGAGACCCAGTACTTC; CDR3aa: CASSLLADRSQETQYF
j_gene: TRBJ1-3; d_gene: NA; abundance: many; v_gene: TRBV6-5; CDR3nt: TGTGCCAGCAGTTTTGCCGGGTGGTCTGGAAACACCATATATTTT; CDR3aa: CASSFAGWSGNTIYF
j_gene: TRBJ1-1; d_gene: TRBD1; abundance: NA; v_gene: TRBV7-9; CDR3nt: TGTGCCAGCAGCTTAGCTAGGACAGGGGGCACTGAAGCTTTCTTT; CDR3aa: CASSLARTGGTEAFF
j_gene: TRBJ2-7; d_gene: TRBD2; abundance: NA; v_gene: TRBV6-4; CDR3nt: TGTGCCAGCAGTGACAGTCGGGGGGAGAAGCAGTACTTC; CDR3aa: CASSDSRGEKQYF
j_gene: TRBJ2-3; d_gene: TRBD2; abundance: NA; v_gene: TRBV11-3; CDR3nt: TGTGCCAGCAGCTTAGATCGGTGGGTAGCGGGGGGGTCCACAGATACGCAGTATTTT; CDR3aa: CASSLDRWVAGGSTDTQYF
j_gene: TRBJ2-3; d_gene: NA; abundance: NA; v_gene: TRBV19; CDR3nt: TGTGCCAGTAGTAGTAGCCGCACAGATACGCAGTATTTT; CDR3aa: CASSSSRTDTQYF
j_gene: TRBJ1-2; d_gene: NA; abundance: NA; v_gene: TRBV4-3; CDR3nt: TGCGCCAGCAGCCAAGGGTTCTCGCAAGAGGATGGCTACACCTTC; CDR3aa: CASSQGFSQEDGYTF
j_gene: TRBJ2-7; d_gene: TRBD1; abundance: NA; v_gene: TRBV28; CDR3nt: TGTGCCAGCATCTCGAGCGGCACAGGGGGATGGGGCGAGCAGTACTTC; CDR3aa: CASISSGTGGWGEQYF
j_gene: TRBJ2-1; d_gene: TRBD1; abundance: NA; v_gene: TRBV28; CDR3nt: TGTGCCAGCAGCGTCCCGCCAGGGGGCACTGAGCAGTTCTTC; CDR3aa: CASSVPPGGTEQFF
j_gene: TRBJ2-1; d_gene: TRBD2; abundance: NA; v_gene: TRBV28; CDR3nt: TGTGCCAGCAGTTTTATGAAGCGGGGGACGGGGAATGAGCAGTTCTTC; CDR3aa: CASSFMKRGTGNEQFF
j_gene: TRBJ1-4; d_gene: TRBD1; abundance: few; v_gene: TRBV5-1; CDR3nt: TGCGCCAGCAGCCTCGGGACAGGGTTGGTGGCAGAAAAACTGTTTTTT; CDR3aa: CASSLGTGLVAEKLFF
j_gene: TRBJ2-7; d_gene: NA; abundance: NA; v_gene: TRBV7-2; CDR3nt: TGTGCCAGCAGCTCAGTCTCCTACGAGCAGTACTTC; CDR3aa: CASSSVSYEQYF